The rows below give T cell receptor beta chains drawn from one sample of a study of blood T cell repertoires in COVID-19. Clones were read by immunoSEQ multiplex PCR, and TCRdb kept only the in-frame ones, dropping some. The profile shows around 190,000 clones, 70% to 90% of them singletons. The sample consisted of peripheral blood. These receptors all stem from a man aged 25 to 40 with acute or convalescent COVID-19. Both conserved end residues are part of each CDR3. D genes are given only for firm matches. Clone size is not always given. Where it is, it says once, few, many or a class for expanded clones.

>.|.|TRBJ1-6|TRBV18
TGTGCCAGCTCCACGTCGGGGGGGAATTCACCCCTCCACTTT
CASSTSGGNSPLHF
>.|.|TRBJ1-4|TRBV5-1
TGCGCCAGCAGCTCCTATGATGGTAGTGCAACTAATGAAAAACTGTTTTTT
CASSSYDGSATNEKLFF
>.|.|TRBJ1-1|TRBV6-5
TGTGCCAGTACGAGGATGACGAACACTGAAGCTTTCTTT
CASTRMTNTEAFF
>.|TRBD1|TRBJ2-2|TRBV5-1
TGCGCCAGCAGCTTGCAACAGGGGCCCGTCACCGGGGAGCTGTTTTTT
CASSLQQGPVTGELFF
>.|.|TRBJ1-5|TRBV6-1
TGTGCCAGCAGTGAACCAGGGGATTGGCAGCCCCAGCATTTT
CASSEPGDWQPQHF
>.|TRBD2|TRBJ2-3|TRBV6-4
TGTGCCAGCAGTGACCAGGGACTAGCGTCAGATACGCAGTATTTT
CASSDQGLASDTQYF
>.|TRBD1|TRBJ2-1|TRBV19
TGTGCCAGTAGGACAGGGGCCGGTATGCAGTTCTTC
CASRTGAGMQFF
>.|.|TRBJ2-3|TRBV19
TGTGCCAGTAGTATAATCGGTACGCAGTATTTT
CASSIIGTQYF
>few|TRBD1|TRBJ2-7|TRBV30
TGTGCCTGGGAAGGGACAGGGGCTCGCGAGCAGTACTTC
CAWEGTGAREQYF
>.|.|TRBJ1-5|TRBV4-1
TGCGCCAGCAGCCAAGATCAGGTGGGCAATCAGCCCCAGCATTTT
CASSQDQVGNQPQHF
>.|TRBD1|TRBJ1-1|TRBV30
TGTGCCTGGAGGGAGATTGGGACAGGCCAACCAGCTTTCTTT
CAWREIGTGQPAFF
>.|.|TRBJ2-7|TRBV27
TGTGCCAGCAATGTAAGGGGGTACGAGCAGTACTTC
CASNVRGYEQYF
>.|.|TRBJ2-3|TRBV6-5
TGTGCCAGCACCGATACAGGGTTCGCAGATACGCAGTATTTT
CASTDTGFADTQYF
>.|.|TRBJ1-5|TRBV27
TGTGCCAGCCGGACAGCCAATCAGCCCCAGCATTTT
CASRTANQPQHF
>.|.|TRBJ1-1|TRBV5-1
TGCGCCAGCAGCTTCCCCGGGGAGGGAAAACGCGGGCGCGGCACTGAAGCTTTCTTT
CASSFPGEGKRGRGTEAFF
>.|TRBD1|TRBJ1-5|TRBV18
TGTGCCAGCTCACCACCGGGACTCTCAGGGGGTCAGCCCCAGCATTTT
CASSPPGLSGGQPQHF